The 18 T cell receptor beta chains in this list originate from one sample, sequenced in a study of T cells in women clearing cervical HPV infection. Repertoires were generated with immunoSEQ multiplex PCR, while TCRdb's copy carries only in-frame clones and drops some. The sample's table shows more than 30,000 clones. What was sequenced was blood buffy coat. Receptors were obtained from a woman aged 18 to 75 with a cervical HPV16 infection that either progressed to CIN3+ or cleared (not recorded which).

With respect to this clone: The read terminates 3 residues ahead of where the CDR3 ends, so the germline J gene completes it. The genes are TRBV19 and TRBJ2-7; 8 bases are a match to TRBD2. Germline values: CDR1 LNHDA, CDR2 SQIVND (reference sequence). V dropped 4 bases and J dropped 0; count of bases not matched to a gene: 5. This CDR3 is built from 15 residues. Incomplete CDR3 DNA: TGTGCCAGTAGTACGTTAGCGGGGAACTCCTACGAG. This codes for CASSTLAGNSYE. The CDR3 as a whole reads CASSTLAGNSYEQYF.

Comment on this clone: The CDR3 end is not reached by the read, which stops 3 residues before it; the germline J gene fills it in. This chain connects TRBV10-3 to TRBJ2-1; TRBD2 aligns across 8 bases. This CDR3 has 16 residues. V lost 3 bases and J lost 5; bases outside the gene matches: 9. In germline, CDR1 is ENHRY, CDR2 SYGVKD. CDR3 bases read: TGTGCCATCAGTGAACAAACTAGCGGCTCTAACAATGAG. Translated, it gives CAISEQTSGSNNE. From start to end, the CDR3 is CAISEQTSGSNNEQFF.

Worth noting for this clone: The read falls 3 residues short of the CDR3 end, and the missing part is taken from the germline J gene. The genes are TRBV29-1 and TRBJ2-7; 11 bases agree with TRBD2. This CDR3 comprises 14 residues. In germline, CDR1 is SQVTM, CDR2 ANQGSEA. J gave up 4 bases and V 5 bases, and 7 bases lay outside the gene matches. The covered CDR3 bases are TGCAGCGTTCGGGGGACTAGCGGTGATTACGAG. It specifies CSVRGTSGDYE. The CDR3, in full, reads CSVRGTSGDYEQYF.

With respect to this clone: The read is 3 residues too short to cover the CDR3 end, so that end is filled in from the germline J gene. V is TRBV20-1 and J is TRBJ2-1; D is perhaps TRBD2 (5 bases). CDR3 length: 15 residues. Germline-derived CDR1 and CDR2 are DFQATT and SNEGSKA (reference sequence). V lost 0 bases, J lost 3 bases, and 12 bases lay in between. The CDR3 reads CSARDLLVSYNEQFF. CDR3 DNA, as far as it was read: TGCAGTGCTAGAGATTTACTAGTAAGCTACAATGAG.

The sequenced CDR3 bases are TGCAGTGCTGACAGTTCCTTCCCCACTAACTATGGC. Translating gives CSADSSFPTNYG. The CDR3 in its entirety is CSADSSFPTNYGYTF. The chain employs TRBV20-1 and TRBJ1-2; D perhaps matches TRBD1 (5 bases). The read falls 3 residues short of the CDR3 end, and the missing part is taken from the germline J gene. CDR1 is DFQATT, CDR2 SNEGSKA, per germline (reference sequence). The CDR3 consists of 15 residues. Between the trimmed V and J ends, which lost 5 bases and 0 bases, there was a span of 16 bases.

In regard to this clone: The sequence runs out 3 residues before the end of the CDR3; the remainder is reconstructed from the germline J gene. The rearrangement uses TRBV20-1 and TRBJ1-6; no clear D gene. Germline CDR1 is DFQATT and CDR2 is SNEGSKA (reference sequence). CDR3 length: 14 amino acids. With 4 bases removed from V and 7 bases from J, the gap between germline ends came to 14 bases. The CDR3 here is CSATAGIANSPLHF. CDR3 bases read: TGCAGTGCTACGGCCGGGATAGCGAATTCACCC.

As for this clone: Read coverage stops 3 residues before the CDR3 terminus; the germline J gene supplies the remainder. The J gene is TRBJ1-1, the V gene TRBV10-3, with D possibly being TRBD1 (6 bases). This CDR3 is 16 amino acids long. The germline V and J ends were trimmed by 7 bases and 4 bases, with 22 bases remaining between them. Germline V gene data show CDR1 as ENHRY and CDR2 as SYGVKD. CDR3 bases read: TGTGCCATCACGCGGACAGACTACTCCGCGGGCACTGAA. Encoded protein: CAITRTDYSAGTE. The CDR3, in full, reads CAITRTDYSAGTEAFF.

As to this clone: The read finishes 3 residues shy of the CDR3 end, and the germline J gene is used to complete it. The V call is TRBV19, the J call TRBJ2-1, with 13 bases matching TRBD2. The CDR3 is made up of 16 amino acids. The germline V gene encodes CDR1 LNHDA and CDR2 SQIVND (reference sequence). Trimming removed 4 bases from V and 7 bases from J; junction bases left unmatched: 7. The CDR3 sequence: CASSTRLAGGPNEQFF. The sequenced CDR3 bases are TGTGCCAGTAGTACCAGACTAGCGGGAGGACCTAATGAG. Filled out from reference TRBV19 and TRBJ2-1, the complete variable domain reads DGGITQSPKYLFRKEGQNVTLSCEQNLNHDAMYWYRQDPGQGLRLIYYSQIVNDFQKGDIAEGYSVSREKKESFPLTVTSAQKNPTAFYLCASSTRLAGGPNEQFFGPGTRLTVL.

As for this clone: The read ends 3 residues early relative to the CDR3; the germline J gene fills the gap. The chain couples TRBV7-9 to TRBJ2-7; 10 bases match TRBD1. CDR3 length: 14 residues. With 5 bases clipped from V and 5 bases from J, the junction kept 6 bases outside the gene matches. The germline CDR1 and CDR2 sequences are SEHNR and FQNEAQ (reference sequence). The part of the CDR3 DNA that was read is TGTGCCAGCAGCCGGGGACAGGGGATGAACGAG. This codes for CASSRGQGMNE. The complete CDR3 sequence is CASSRGQGMNEQYF.

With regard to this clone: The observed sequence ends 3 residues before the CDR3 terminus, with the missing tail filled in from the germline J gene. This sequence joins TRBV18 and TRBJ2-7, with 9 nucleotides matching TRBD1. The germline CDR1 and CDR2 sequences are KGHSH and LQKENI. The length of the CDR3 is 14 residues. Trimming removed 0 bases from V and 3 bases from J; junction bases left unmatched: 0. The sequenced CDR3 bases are TGTGCCAGCTCACCACCGGACAGGGGCTACGAG. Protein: CASSPPDRGYE. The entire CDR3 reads CASSPPDRGYEQYF. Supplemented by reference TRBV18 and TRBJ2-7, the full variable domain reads NAGVMQNPRHLVRRRGQEARLRCSPMKGHSHVYWYRQLPEEGLKFMVYLQKENIIDESGMPKERFSAEFPKEGPSILRIQQVVRGDSAAYFCASSPPDRGYEQYFGPGTRLTVT.

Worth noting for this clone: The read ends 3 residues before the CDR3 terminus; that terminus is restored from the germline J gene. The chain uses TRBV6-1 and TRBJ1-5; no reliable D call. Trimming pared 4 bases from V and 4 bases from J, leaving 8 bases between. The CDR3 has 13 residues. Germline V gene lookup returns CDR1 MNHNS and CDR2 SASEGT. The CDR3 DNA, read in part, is TGTGCCAGCAGTGCCCCCCCTAATCAGCCC. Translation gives CASSAPPNQP. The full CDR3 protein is CASSAPPNQPQHF.

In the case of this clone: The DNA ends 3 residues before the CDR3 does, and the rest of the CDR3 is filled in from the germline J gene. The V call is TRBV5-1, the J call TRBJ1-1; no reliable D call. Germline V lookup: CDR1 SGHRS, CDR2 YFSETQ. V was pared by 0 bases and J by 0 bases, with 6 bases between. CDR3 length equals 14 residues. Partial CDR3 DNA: TGCGCCAGCAGCTTGGTACCTATGAACACTGAA. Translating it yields CASSLVPMNTE. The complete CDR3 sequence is CASSLVPMNTEAFF.

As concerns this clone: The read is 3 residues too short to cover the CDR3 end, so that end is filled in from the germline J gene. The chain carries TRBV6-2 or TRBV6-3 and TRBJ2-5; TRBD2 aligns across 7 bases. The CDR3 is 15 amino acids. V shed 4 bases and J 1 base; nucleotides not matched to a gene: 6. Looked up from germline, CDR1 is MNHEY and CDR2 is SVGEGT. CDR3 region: CASSSQLAAQETQYF. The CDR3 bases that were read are TGTGCCAGCAGTTCTCAGCTAGCGGCCCAAGAGACC.

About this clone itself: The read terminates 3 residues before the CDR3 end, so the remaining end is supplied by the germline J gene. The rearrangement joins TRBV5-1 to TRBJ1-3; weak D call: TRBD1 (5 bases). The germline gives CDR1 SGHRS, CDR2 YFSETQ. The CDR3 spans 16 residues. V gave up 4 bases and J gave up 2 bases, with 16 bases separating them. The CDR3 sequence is CASSPLDGGAGNTIYF. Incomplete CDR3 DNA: TGCGCCAGCAGCCCCCTGGACGGGGGGGCTGGAAACACC.

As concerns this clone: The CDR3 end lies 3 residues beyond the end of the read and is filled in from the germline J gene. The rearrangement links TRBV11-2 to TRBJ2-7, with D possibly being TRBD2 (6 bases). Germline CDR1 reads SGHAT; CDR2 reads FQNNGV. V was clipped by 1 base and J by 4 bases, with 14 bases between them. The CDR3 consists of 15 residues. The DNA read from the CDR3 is TGTGCCAGCAGCTTAGTACGGGGGAAGAATTACGAG. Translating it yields CASSLVRGKNYE. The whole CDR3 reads CASSLVRGKNYEQYF.

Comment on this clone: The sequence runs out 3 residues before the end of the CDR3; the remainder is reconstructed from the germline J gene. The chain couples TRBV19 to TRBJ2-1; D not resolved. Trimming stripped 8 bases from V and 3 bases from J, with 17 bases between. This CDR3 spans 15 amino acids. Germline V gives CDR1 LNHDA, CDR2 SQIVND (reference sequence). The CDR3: CASCSLSSLYNEQFF. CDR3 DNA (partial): TGTGCCAGTTGCTCCTTATCCTCACTCTACAATGAG. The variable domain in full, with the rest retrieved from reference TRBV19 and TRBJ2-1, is DGGITQSPKYLFRKEGQNVTLSCEQNLNHDAMYWYRQDPGQGLRLIYYSQIVNDFQKGDIAEGYSVSREKKESFPLTVTSAQKNPTAFYLCASCSLSSLYNEQFFGPGTRLTVL.

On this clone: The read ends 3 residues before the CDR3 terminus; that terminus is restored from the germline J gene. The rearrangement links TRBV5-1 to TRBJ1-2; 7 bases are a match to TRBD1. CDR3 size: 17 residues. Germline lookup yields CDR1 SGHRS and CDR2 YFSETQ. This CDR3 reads CASSLPRTGPTTYDYTF. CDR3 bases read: TGCGCCAGCAGCCTTCCCCGGACAGGACCAACTACCTACGAC.

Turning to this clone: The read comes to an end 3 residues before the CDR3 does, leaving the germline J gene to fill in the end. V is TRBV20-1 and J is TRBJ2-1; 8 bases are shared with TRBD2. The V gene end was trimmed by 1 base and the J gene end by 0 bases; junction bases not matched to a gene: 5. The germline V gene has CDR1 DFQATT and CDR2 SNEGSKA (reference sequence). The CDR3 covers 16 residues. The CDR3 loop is CSARVLAGSSYNEQFF. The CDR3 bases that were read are TGCAGTGCTAGAGTTCTAGCGGGTTCCTCCTACAATGAG.